This T cell receptor beta chain is drawn from a study of T cell responses to AZD1222 COVID-19 vaccine. Study in general: Researchers grouped second doses given at about 4 or about 12 weeks into one pool. Whole-study findings and limits: With two AZD1222 doses given, Spike-specific TCR breadth and depth both rose.

Notes on this clone: Its antigen is not known.

Here immunoSEQ multiplex PCR was the method, and the copy in TCRdb shows in-frame clones only, minus some. The sample consists of roughly 160,000 clones, approximately 92% of them appearing once. From germline, CDR1 is PRHDT and CDR2 FYEKMQ (reference sequence). Trimming removed 4 bases from V and 0 bases from J, with 13 bases in between. The CDR3 has 16 amino acids. The chain couples TRBV13 to TRBJ2-1; D gene ambiguous. This TCR came from an adult in good health. Source: peripheral blood, taken on day 0 of AZD1222 vaccination. The CDR3 nucleotides are TGTGCCAGCAGCTCAACTATGAAGAGCTCCTACAATGAGCAGTTCTTC. Translated: CASSSTMKSSYNEQFF.